The source of this TCR beta chain is a study of cytomegalovirus exposure and HLA in healthy donors. Only in-frame clones appear in the TCRdb table, and some are missing; sequencing was by immunoSEQ multiplex PCR. The data contain about 360,000 clones, about nine tenths of them singletons. General observations from the study: Many donors carried some public TCRs, although rarity characterized most TCR sequences. High specificity and sensitivity for cytomegalovirus status were reported for the classifier. Among the CMV-associated chains, a few were confirmed in vitro as specific for CMV antigens.

The CDR3 sequence is 15 residues long. The germline V gene has CDR1 MNHEY and CDR2 SVGAGI. Trimming stripped 6 bases from V and 9 bases from J, with 21 bases between. Worth noting for this clone: Antigen specificity is unknown.

The receptor was derived from a woman aged 18-29 years in good health and CMV-seronegative. The V and J genes are TRBV6-5 and TRBJ2-1; no definite D call. The sequencing sample was made of PBMCs. CDR3 nucleotide sequence: TGTGCCAGCAGCCGACCGCGGCCTGCCACCACTGAGCAGTTCTTC. Translated, it gives CASSRPRPATTEQFF.